These 3 T cell receptor beta chains share one sample of origin, sequenced in a study of T cells in Graves' hyperthyroidism and ophthalmopathy. Authors of the study amplified TCR beta CDR3 regions from RNA transcripts. The HTBI primer set was used in a first-round RT-PCR of the TCR CDR3. TCRdb re-called the multiplex PCR reads through MiXCR, storing one row per CDR3 protein. The sample lists 600,000 or so distinct CDR3 sequences, 13% to 15% occurring once. Sequences were obtained from blood. Every receptor here comes from a young woman with Graves' ophthalmopathy.

This clonotype came up many times. In DNA, the CDR3 is TGTGCCAGCAGCCCTGCGGGGGGCCCAGATACGCAGTATTTT. Its translation: CASSPAGGPDTQYF. This chain uses TRBV11-2 with TRBJ2-3; 8 bases align to TRBD2. The CDR3 consists of 14 residues. Germline V lookup: CDR1 SGHAT, CDR2 FQNNGV. Germline trimming cut 5 bases from V and 4 bases from J; bases unmatched to any gene: 5. The complete variable domain, with remaining parts taken from reference TRBV11-2 and TRBJ2-3, reads EAGVAQSPRYKIIEKRQSVAFWCNPISGHATLYWYQQILGQGPKLLIQFQNNGVVDDSQLPKDRFSAERLKGVDSTLKIQPAKLEDSAVYLCASSPAGGPDTQYFGPGTRLTVL.

This clonotype was recorded at least ten times. DNA of the CDR3: TGTGCCAGCAGCACCGGGACGGCTTTGACGGAGACCCAGTACTTC. It encodes CASSTGTALTETQYF. The rearrangement joins TRBV6-1 to TRBJ2-5, with D perhaps being TRBD1 or TRBD2 (5 bases each). V gave up 6 bases and J gave up 5 bases, with 19 bases separating them. The CDR3 has 15 residues. CDR1 is MNHNS, CDR2 SASEGT, per germline.

The chain uses TRBV27 and TRBJ2-1; 7 nucleotides line up with TRBD1. Germline CDR1 MNHEY, CDR2 SMNVEV (reference sequence). After removal of 5 bases from V and 5 bases from J, the junction contained 6 bases not matched to a gene. The CDR3 has 14 amino acids. The CDR3 nucleotides are TGTGCCAGCAGTCCGGGACAGCCAAACAATGAGCAGTTCTTC. The encoded protein is CASSPGQPNNEQFF.